Sequencing of this T cell receptor (beta chain) was carried out in a study of blood T cell repertoires in COVID-19. CDR1 and CDR2 (germline): SEHNR, FQNEAQ (reference sequence). The CDR3 consists of 14 residues. V was cut by 5 bases and J by 5 bases, with 12 bases left in between. The authors' processing: From reference gene primer amplification, estimates of nucleated cell counts were derived. Sequencing used immunoSEQ multiplex PCR; TCRdb keeps in-frame clones, though not all of them. V and J calls plus clone size are reproduced from that table; the DNA served to infer D and trimming. The sample carries fewer than 200,000 clones, roughly 84% recorded once.

V usage is TRBV7-9 and J usage is TRBJ1-4; no definite D call. This sequence originates from a woman aged 80 or over with active or convalescent COVID-19. Sequencing was performed on peripheral blood. Here the CDR3 DNA reads TGTGCCAGCAGCGCGCGGACGGGAAATGAAAAACTGTTTTTT. The encoded protein is CASSARTGNEKLFF.